One sample yielded the 15 T cell receptor beta chains listed below, sequenced in a study of blood T cell repertoires in COVID-19. Profiled with immunoSEQ multiplex PCR; TCRdb holds only in-frame clones, not every one. Among over 85,000 clones listed, 92% were seen once. Sequencing used peripheral blood. The receptors derive from a woman in her forties or fifties with COVID-19, enrolled during active disease.

The V gene is TRBV19, the J gene TRBJ1-6; 7 nucleotides line up with TRBD1. This CDR3 contains 14 residues. Per germline, CDR1 LNHDA and CDR2 SQIVND (reference sequence). The V and J ends lost 7 bases and 5 bases, in that order; junction bases with no gene match: 5. CDR3 in DNA: TGTGCCAGTACCCCGACAGGGAATAATTCACCCCTCCACTTT. It codes for CASTPTGNNSPLHF.

V and J are TRBV10-1 and TRBJ1-4; D ambiguous. CDR3 size: 15 residues. The ends were cut back, 7 bases at V and 9 bases at J, with 21 bases in the middle. Germline CDR1 is WNHNN and CDR2 is SYGVQD (reference sequence). The CDR3: CASKLVTTLQQKLFF. CDR3 DNA: TGCGCCAGCAAACTAGTTACTACCCTACAACAAAAACTGTTTTTT.

The chain joins TRBV11-2 to TRBJ1-3; TRBD1 is a possible D gene (5 bases). This CDR3 comprises 14 residues. V lost 11 bases to trimming and J lost 6 bases, with 20 bases between them. Germline CDR1 reads SGHAT; CDR2 reads FQNNGV. CDR3 region: CASLRGGELNTIYF. CDR3 in DNA: TGTGCCTCCCTGCGGGGCGGGGAACTAAACACCATATATTTT.

V is TRBV7-9 and J is TRBJ2-3; TRBD1 is a possible D gene (6 bases). From germline, CDR1 is SEHNR and CDR2 FQNEAQ (reference sequence). The CDR3 runs 17 residues. V lost 2 bases and J lost 0, with 15 bases in between. This CDR3 reads CASSLTGRGPSTDTQYF. The DNA of the CDR3 is TGTGCCAGCAGCTTAACCGGCAGGGGCCCTAGCACAGATACGCAGTATTTT.

The rearrangement joins TRBV5-5 to TRBJ1-1; 7 bases line up with TRBD1. The CDR3 contains 14 residues. Trimming at V came to 3 bases and at J to 7 bases, leaving 9 bases not matched to a gene. In germline, CDR1 is SGHKS, CDR2 YYEKEE (reference sequence). The CDR3, as DNA: TGTGCCAGCAGCTGGGGGGCGGGGACAGATGAAGCTTTCTTT. It encodes CASSWGAGTDEAFF.

This chain connects TRBV28 to TRBJ1-6; D is unclear. CDR3 length: 18 amino acids. V was trimmed by 3 bases and J by 0 bases, leaving 15 bases between them. The germline V gene has CDR1 MDHEN and CDR2 SYDVKM. This CDR3 reads CASSFGSVGSSYNSPLHF. The CDR3, as DNA: TGTGCCAGCAGTTTCGGGTCCGTCGGTAGCTCCTATAATTCACCCCTCCACTTT.

This rearrangement joins TRBV30 to TRBJ2-1; TRBD2 matches at 9 bases. Per the germline V gene, CDR1 is GTSNPN and CDR2 is SVGIG (reference sequence). The CDR3 contains 14 residues. The ends lost 2 bases at V and 6 bases at J; junction bases unmatched: 5. This CDR3 reads CAWSLGGGANEQFF. CDR3 sequence (DNA): TGTGCCTGGAGTCTCGGCGGGGGGGCCAATGAGCAGTTCTTC.

This chain links TRBV21-1 with TRBJ1-1; TRBD1 reflects the table's D call only, with no check against the DNA. TRBV21-1 is reported as a pseudogene. The CDR3 is 18 residues long. The CDR3 DNA reads as TGTGCCAGCAGCAAAAAGGGGAAATTATATCTGGGGAACACTGAAGCTTTCTTT. Encoded protein: CASSKKGKLYLGNTEAFF.

This rearrangement joins TRBV19 to TRBJ1-1; tentative D call: TRBD1 (6 bases). The CDR3 totals 13 residues. Per germline, CDR1 LNHDA and CDR2 SQIVND (reference sequence). With 5 bases removed from V and 4 bases from J, the gap between germline ends came to 11 bases. The CDR3: CASSYRVRTEAFF. The CDR3 DNA reads TGTGCCAGTAGTTACAGGGTGCGCACTGAAGCTTTCTTT.

The rearrangement joins TRBV9 to TRBJ1-4; D remains unclear. V was pared by 2 bases and J by 0 bases, with 5 bases between. CDR3 length: 14 amino acids. Germline V CDR1 and CDR2: SGDLS, YYNGEE. This CDR3 reads CASSVSATNEKLFF. The CDR3 DNA is TGTGCCAGCAGCGTTTCCGCAACTAATGAAAAACTGTTTTTT.

The V gene is TRBV13, the J gene TRBJ1-2; 8 bases match TRBD1. V lost 3 bases to trimming and J lost 3 bases; unmatched junction nucleotides: 6. CDR1 and CDR2 from the germline V gene are PRHDT and FYEKMQ (reference sequence). The CDR3 spans 15 residues. In nucleotides, the CDR3 is TGTGCCAGCAGCTTCTTCGGACAGGGCCACTATGGCTACACCTTC. This codes for CASSFFGQGHYGYTF.

V is TRBV24-1 and J is TRBJ2-2; perhaps TRBD2 as D (7 bases). CDR1 and CDR2 (germline): KGHDR, SFDVKD. Trimming took off 7 bases at V and 5 bases at J, with 13 bases between the two ends. CDR3 size: 14 residues. CDR3 in amino acids: CATRGGLDTGELFF. The CDR3 coding sequence is TGTGCCACCAGGGGGGGGCTAGATACCGGGGAGCTGTTTTTT.

The rearrangement links TRBV5-1 to TRBJ2-1; tentative D call: TRBD2 (5 bases). This CDR3 is 14 amino acids long. The germline V gene has CDR1 SGHRS and CDR2 YFSETQ. Trimming shortened V by 4 bases and J by 9 bases, and 17 bases separated the two germline ends. The CDR3 spells CASSPGGLAFEQFF. The CDR3 bases are TGCGCCAGCAGCCCGGGTGGGCTAGCTTTTGAGCAGTTCTTC.

The chain uses TRBV15 and TRBJ2-3; 8 nucleotides agree with TRBD2. The V and J ends lost 1 base and 7 bases, in that order; junction bases with no gene match: 7. CDR1 LNHNV and CDR2 YYDKDF come from the germline V gene (reference sequence). There are 15 residues in the CDR3. This chain's CDR3 is CATSRAGLAQNTQYF. As DNA, the CDR3 is TGTGCCACCAGCAGAGCCGGACTAGCTCAAAATACGCAGTATTTT.

The gene calls are TRBV5-6 and TRBJ2-7; D is ambiguous. The V end lost 3 bases, the J end lost 2 bases, and 12 bases lay between the germline ends. The CDR3 runs 14 residues. The V gene's germline CDR1 is SGHDT and CDR2 YYEEEE. CDR3 amino acids: CASSSFDKTYEQYF. Written as DNA, the CDR3 is TGTGCCAGCAGCTCTTTCGACAAGACCTACGAGCAGTACTTC.